These T cell receptor beta chains were read from a single sample in a study of blood T cell repertoires in COVID-19. TCRdb keeps only in-frame clones here, not all; method: immunoSEQ multiplex PCR. The repertoire holds roughly 150,000 clones, with around 90% as singletons. The material sequenced was peripheral blood. The receptor set was obtained from a woman of 80 years or more with COVID-19, enrolled during active disease. Both conserved end residues are part of each CDR3. The D gene is left open where the match is weak. Size is omitted from some rows. Given values are once, few, many or a class for expanded clones.

TRBD2	TRBV6-5	TRBJ2-7	.	CASSLFLAASSYEQYF	TGTGCCAGCAGTTTATTCCTAGCGGCATCCTCCTACGAGCAGTACTTC
TRBD1	TRBV28	TRBJ2-4	.	CASSLIGTADIQYF	TGTGCCAGCAGTTTAATAGGGACAGCGGACATTCAGTACTTC
TRBD2	TRBV6-6	TRBJ2-5	.	CASSYDPGLGQETQYF	TGTGCCAGCAGTTACGACCCGGGACTAGGACAAGAGACCCAGTACTTC
.	TRBV6-5	TRBJ1-2	once	CASMMGGDGYTF	TGTGCCAGCATGATGGGGGGGGACGGCTACACCTTC
.	TRBV6-5	TRBJ1-1	few	CASRPAGSSEAFF	TGTGCCAGCAGACCTGCAGGATCTTCTGAAGCTTTCTTT
.	TRBV28	TRBJ1-2	.	CASSPRRYGYTF	TGTGCCAGCTCCCCACGGAGGTATGGCTACACCTTC
.	TRBV2	TRBJ2-5	.	CASSEFESREETQYF	TGTGCCAGCAGTGAATTTGAGAGCCGCGAAGAGACCCAGTACTTC
TRBD2	TRBV4-3	TRBJ2-1	.	CASSHSETSPYNEQFF	TGCGCCAGCAGCCATTCCGAGACTAGCCCCTACAATGAGCAGTTCTTC
.	TRBV27	TRBJ2-1	.	CASSFLDEQFF	TGTGCCAGCAGTTTTCTAGATGAGCAGTTCTTC
TRBD1	TRBV4-3	TRBJ1-4	few	CASSQDRGTGQEKLFF	TGCGCCAGCAGCCAAGATCGGGGGACAGGGCAGGAAAAACTGTTTTTT
TRBD1	TRBV19	TRBJ1-2	few	CASTRTGDYGYTF	TGTGCCAGTACTCGGACAGGGGACTATGGCTACACCTTC
TRBD2	TRBV7-2	TRBJ2-7	.	CASSSPIGTSGRGLVEQYF	TGTGCCAGCAGCTCTCCTATTGGGACTAGCGGGAGGGGTCTGGTCGAGCAGTACTTC
.	TRBV6-5	TRBJ1-4	.	CASSYSGRRDEKLFF	TGTGCCAGCAGTTACTCGGGGCGGAGGGATGAAAAACTGTTTTTT